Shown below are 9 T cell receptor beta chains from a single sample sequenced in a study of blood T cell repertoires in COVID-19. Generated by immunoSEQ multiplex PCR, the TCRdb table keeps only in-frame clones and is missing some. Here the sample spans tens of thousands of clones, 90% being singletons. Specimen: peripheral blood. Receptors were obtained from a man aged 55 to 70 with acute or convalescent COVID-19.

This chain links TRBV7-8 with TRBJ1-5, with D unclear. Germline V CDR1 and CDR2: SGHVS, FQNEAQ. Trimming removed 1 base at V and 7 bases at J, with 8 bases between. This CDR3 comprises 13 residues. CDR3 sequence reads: CASSLVEDQPQHF. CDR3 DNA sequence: TGTGCCAGCAGCTTAGTGGAGGACCAGCCCCAGCATTTT.

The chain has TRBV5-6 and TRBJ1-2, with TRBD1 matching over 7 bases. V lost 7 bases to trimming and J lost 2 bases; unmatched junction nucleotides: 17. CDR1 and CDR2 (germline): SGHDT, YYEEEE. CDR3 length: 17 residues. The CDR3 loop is CASLTRFLTGQNYGYTF. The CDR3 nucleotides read TGTGCCAGCCTCACTCGCTTCCTTACGGGACAGAACTATGGCTACACCTTC. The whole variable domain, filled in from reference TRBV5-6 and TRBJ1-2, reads DAGVTQSPTHLIKTRGQQVTLRCSPKSGHDTVSWYQQALGQGPQFIFQYYEEEERQRGNFPDRFSGHQFPNYSSELNVNALLLGDSALYLCASLTRFLTGQNYGYTFGSGTRLTVV.

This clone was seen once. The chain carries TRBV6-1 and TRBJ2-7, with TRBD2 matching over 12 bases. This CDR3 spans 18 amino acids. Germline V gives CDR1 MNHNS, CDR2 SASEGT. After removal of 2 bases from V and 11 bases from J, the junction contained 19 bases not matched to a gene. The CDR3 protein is CASSEPRAGLAGTPHEYF. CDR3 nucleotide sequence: TGTGCCAGCAGTGAACCACGCGCAGGACTAGCGGGGACCCCCCATGAGTACTTC.

The CDR3 loop reads CASSYGGTYSPLHF. For the CDR3, the DNA is TGTGCCAGCAGTTACGGGGGGACTTATTCACCCCTCCACTTT. V is TRBV6-5 and J is TRBJ1-6; D might be TRBD1 (5 bases). The CDR3 sequence is 14 residues long. Between the trimmed V and J ends, which lost 2 bases and 8 bases, there was a span of 10 bases. Germline V gene sequence: CDR1 MNHEY, CDR2 SVGAGI.

In nucleotides, the CDR3 is TGTGCCACCAGTGATTCACAGGGGGTTCCTCTCGATGAGCAGTTCTTC. Translated: CATSDSQGVPLDEQFF. This chain joins TRBV24-1 and TRBJ2-1; 8 bases match TRBD1. CDR1 KGHDR and CDR2 SFDVKD come from the germline V gene. After removal of 2 bases from V and 8 bases from J, the junction contained 10 bases not matched to a gene. The CDR3 extends over 16 amino acids.

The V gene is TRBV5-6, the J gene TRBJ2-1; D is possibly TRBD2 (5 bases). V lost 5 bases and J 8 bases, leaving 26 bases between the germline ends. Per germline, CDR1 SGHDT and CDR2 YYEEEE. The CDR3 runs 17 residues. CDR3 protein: CASSSLDSGSPDDEQFF. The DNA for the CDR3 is TGTGCCAGCAGTTCTCTCGACTCGGGAAGCCCCGATGATGAGCAGTTCTTC.

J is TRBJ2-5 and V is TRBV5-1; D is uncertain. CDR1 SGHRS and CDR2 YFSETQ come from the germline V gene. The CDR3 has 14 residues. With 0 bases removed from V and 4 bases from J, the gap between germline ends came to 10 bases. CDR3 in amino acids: CASSLDLSGETQYF. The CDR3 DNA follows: TGCGCCAGCAGCTTGGATCTCTCAGGAGAGACCCAGTACTTC.

DNA of the CDR3: TGTGCCACCAGCTCGACCGGACAGGGCCTTACTGAAGCTTTCTTT. Translated, it gives CATSSTGQGLTEAFF. The rearrangement uses TRBV24-1 and TRBJ1-1; 8 nucleotides agree with TRBD1. Germline V lookup: CDR1 KGHDR, CDR2 SFDVKD. The CDR3 has 15 amino acids. The junction had 11 bases not matched to a gene; V was cut back by 7 bases and J by 5 bases.

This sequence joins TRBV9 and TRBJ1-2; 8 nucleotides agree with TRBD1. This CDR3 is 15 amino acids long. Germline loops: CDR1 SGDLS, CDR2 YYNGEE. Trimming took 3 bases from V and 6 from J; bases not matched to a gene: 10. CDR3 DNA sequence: TGTGCCAGCAGCGGACCGAATCAGGGGGCGGATGGCTACACCTTC. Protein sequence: CASSGPNQGADGYTF. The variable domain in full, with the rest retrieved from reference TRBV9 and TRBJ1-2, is DSGVTQTPKHLITATGQRVTLRCSPRSGDLSVYWYQQSLDQGLQFLIQYYNGEERAKGNILERFSAQQFPDLHSELNLSSLELGDSALYFCASSGPNQGADGYTFGSGTRLTVV.